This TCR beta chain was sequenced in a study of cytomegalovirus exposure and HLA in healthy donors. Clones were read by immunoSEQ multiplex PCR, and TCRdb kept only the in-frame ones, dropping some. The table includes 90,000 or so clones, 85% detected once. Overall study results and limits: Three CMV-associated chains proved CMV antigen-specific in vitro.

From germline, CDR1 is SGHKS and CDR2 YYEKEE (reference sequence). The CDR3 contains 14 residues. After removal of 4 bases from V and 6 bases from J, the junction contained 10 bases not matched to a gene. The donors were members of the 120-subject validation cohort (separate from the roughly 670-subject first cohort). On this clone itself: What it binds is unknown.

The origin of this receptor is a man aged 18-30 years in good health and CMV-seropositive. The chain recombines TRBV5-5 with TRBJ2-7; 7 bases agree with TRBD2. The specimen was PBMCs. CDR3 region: CASSKAGHTSEQYF. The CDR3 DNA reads TGTGCCAGCAGCAAAGCGGGGCACACGAGCGAGCAGTACTTC.